This T cell receptor beta chain was recovered during a study of blood T cell repertoires in COVID-19. For the study at large: The United States, Italy and Spain provided the acute and convalescent COVID-19 samples. In each case, the material was cDNA or gDNA derived from T cells, B-cell-depleted T cells, or PBMCs.

Authors' data handling: Estimates of nucleated cell counts were drawn from the amplification of reference gene primers. Here immunoSEQ multiplex PCR was the method, and the copy in TCRdb shows in-frame clones only, minus some. The V and J calls and clone size were taken over from that table, and D and trimming were inferred from the DNA. The sample holds 120,000 to 150,000 clones, 80% to 90% seen once. Germline lookup yields CDR1 SGDLS and CDR2 YYNGEE. V was clipped by 0 bases and J by 0 bases, with 10 bases between them. The CDR3 has 16 amino acids. Sequenced sample: peripheral blood. The sequence derives from a woman aged 55-75 years with acute or convalescent COVID-19. The chain joins TRBV9 to TRBJ1-3; D is perhaps TRBD1 (5 bases). For the CDR3, the DNA is TGTGCCAGCAGCGTAGGTGGGGCTAGCTCTGGAAACACCATATATTTT. It encodes CASSVGGASSGNTIYF.